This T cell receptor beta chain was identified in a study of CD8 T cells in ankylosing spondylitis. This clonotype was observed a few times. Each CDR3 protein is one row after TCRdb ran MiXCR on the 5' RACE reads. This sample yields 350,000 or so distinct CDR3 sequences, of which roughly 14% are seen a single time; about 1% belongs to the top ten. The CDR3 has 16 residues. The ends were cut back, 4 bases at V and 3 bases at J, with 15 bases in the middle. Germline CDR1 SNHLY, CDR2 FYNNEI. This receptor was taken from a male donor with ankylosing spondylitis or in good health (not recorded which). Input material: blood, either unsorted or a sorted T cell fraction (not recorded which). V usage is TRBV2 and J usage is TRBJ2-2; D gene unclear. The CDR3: CASSVQSRWDTGELFF. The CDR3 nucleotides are TGTGCCAGCAGTGTACAGTCGAGATGGGACACCGGGGAGCTGTTTTTT.